This is a list of T cell receptor beta chains from one sample in a study of CD8 T cells in ankylosing spondylitis. TCRdb reprocessed the 5' RACE reads via MiXCR and lists one record per CDR3 protein. This table holds a few hundred thousand distinct CDR3 sequences, about 11% found once. The sample was blood, either unsorted or a sorted T cell fraction (not recorded which). These receptors were taken from a male donor with ankylosing spondylitis or in good health (not recorded which). The CDR3 runs from the conserved cysteine through the conserved F or W. D genes are given only for firm matches. For some rows the clone size is stated as once, few or many, or as a class when expanded; others skip it.

J	size	V	D	CDR3
TRBJ1-2	many	TRBV28	.	CASSIQGTGPYGYTF
TRBJ2-7	many	TRBV7-9	.	CASGLQDGPYEQYF
TRBJ1-5	.	TRBV10-3	TRBD1	CAIGQGSNQPQHF
TRBJ2-1	once	TRBV12-3/TRBV12-4	TRBD2	CASRGTSGNEQFF
TRBJ2-1	many	TRBV18	.	CASSPLGVLPIF
TRBJ2-1	many	TRBV12-3/TRBV12-4	TRBD2	CASSFKERGEQFF
TRBJ2-7	.	TRBV3-1	TRBD1	CASSQGGQGSYEQYF
TRBJ2-3	many	TRBV7-9	TRBD1	CASSFGTVSDTQYF
TRBJ1-3	many	TRBV20-1	TRBD1	CSARPRDRQNSGNTIYF
TRBJ1-5	.	TRBV7-9	TRBD1	CASSPTGGGQPQHF
TRBJ2-7	.	TRBV6-1	TRBD2	CASSQLGGTHEQYF
TRBJ2-1	.	TRBV29-1	.	CSVEVGQVNEQFF
TRBJ2-4	many	TRBV28	.	CASSSAGTNGDIQYF
TRBJ1-6	.	TRBV3-1	.	CASSPPNSPLHF
TRBJ1-5	few	TRBV12-3/TRBV12-4	TRBD1	CASSLSGTGMDQPQHF
TRBJ1-2	many	TRBV5-1	TRBD1	CASKRDSDYGYTF
TRBJ2-1	many	TRBV4-2	.	CASSQDRGEEQFF
TRBJ2-7	.	TRBV7-2	.	CASCLGGPYEQYF
TRBJ1-5	.	TRBV20-1	.	CSATRGGDSNQPQHF
TRBJ1-2	few	TRBV7-9	.	CASSPTAGGYTF
TRBJ2-3	many	TRBV6-5	.	CASSYSDTQYF
TRBJ2-5	.	TRBV5-1	TRBD2	CASSLTRGGGETQYF
TRBJ2-1	many	TRBV12-3/TRBV12-4	.	CASSSNREGNEQFF
TRBJ2-7	few	TRBV13	TRBD2	CASSSRASGYEQYF
TRBJ2-5	many	TRBV20-1	.	CSATAVQETQYF
TRBJ2-1	many	TRBV29-1	.	CSVEDPKINEQFF